The 9 T cell receptor beta chains in this list originate from one sample, sequenced in a study of T cell clonality in common variable immunodeficiency. Using immunoSEQ multiplex PCR, the repertoire was profiled, and TCRdb retains in-frame clones only, with some absent. Found here are about 35,000 clones, no singletons; the ten largest cover 9.5%. The sample was peripheral blood mononuclear cells. Receptor source: a person between 18 and 75 years old in good health.

This clone was found many times. The read terminates 3 residues ahead of where the CDR3 ends, so the germline J gene completes it. The chain joins TRBV2 to TRBJ1-5, with unresolved D. The CDR3 spans 15 residues. Germline V CDR1 and CDR2: SNHLY, FYNNEI. Trimming cost V 4 bases and J 1 base, with 11 bases left between them. Incomplete CDR3 DNA: TGTGCCAGCAGTGTTTTAGGGCAAAGCAATCAGCCC. It yields the protein CASSVLGQSNQP. The whole CDR3 sequence reads CASSVLGQSNQPQHF.

This clone has at least ten counts. The read comes to an end 3 residues before the CDR3 does, leaving the germline J gene to fill in the end. The chain recombines TRBV4-2 with TRBJ1-4, with 7 bases fitting TRBD1. This CDR3 region has 16 residues. V lost 0 bases to trimming and J lost 8 bases; unmatched junction nucleotides: 9. Germline assignment: CDR1 LGHNA and CDR2 YNFKEQ. This CDR3 reads CASSQDLGRGDEKLFF. Partial CDR3 DNA: TGTGCCAGCAGCCAAGATCTGGGCAGGGGGGACGAAAAA.

This clone showed up many times. The read falls 3 residues short of the CDR3 end, and the missing part is taken from the germline J gene. This chain links TRBV29-1 with TRBJ2-5, with D maybe TRBD1 (7 bases). The CDR3 is made up of 13 amino acids. The V gene lost 6 bases and the J gene lost 2 bases, with 13 bases spanning the gap. CDR1 is SQVTM and CDR2 is ANQGSEA in the germline V gene. CDR3 residues: CSVAGQYQETQYF. The part of the CDR3 DNA that was read is TGCAGCGTCGCGGGACAGTATCAAGAGACC.

This clone was detected many times. The read ends 3 residues before the CDR3 terminus; that terminus is restored from the germline J gene. The genes are TRBV20-1 and TRBJ2-7, with 7 bases that match TRBD1. Germline assignment: CDR1 DFQATT and CDR2 SNEGSKA (reference sequence). With 0 bases clipped from V and 5 bases from J, the junction kept 7 bases outside the gene matches. The length of the CDR3 is 14 residues. CDR3 DNA, as far as it was read: TGCAGTGCTAGAGATCCACAGGGGCCCCACGAG. Translating it yields CSARDPQGPHE. The complete CDR3 protein is CSARDPQGPHEQYF.

This clone showed up many times. The sequenced part of the CDR3 DNA is TGTGCCACCAGCAGAGATTTCGACAGGTCCGGGGTCGAG. Protein: CATSRDFDRSGVE. From start to end, the CDR3 is CATSRDFDRSGVEQYF. J is TRBJ2-7 and V is TRBV15; perhaps TRBD1 as D (6 bases). Read data end 3 residues before the CDR3 end; the end is taken from the germline J gene. The CDR3 runs to 16 residues. Germline values: CDR1 LNHNV, CDR2 YYDKDF (reference sequence). Trimming shortened V by 0 bases and J by 6 bases, and 18 bases separated the two germline ends.

A few counts support this clone. The read ends 3 residues before the CDR3 terminus; that terminus is restored from the germline J gene. V usage is TRBV7-9 and J usage is TRBJ2-1; 10 nucleotides align to TRBD2. The trim removed 3 bases at V and 8 bases at J, leaving 7 bases unmatched. CDR3 length: 15 amino acids. Germline CDR1 and CDR2: SEHNR and FQNEAQ (reference sequence). The CDR3 loop is CASSFGLAAEDEQFF. CDR3 bases read: TGTGCCAGCAGCTTCGGACTAGCGGCCGAGGATGAG.

This clone has only a few counts. The sequenced fragment ends 3 residues before the CDR3 boundary, so the rest is inferred from the germline J gene. The chain is built from TRBV20-1 and TRBJ1-2; TRBD1 might be the D (5 bases). The V gene's germline CDR1 is DFQATT and CDR2 SNEGSKA (reference sequence). The length of the CDR3 is 18 residues. This chain's CDR3 is CSARDLKGTYTSYYDYTF. Incomplete CDR3 DNA: TGCAGTGCTAGAGATCTTAAGGGGACTTACACAAGTTATTACGAC.

This clone showed up many times. From the germline J gene comes the end of the CDR3, since the read stops 3 residues before it. V usage is TRBV19 and J usage is TRBJ2-5; TRBD2 aligns across 9 bases. Trimming at V came to 5 bases and at J to 5 bases, leaving 6 bases not matched to a gene. Germline V CDR1 and CDR2: LNHDA, SQIVND (reference sequence). The CDR3 consists of 14 residues. CDR3: CASSLSGSDETQYF. The covered CDR3 bases are TGTGCCAGTAGTCTTAGCGGGAGCGACGAGACC.

This clone showed up many times. The read falls 3 residues short of the CDR3 end, and the missing part is taken from the germline J gene. This chain links TRBV6-4 with TRBJ2-3, with 10 nucleotides matching TRBD1. The junction had 4 bases not matched to a gene; V was cut back by 2 bases and J by 2 bases. This CDR3 spans 16 amino acids. Germline CDR1 and CDR2: MRHNA and SNTAGT. The DNA read from the CDR3 is TGTGCCAGCAGTGACGCAGGGACAGGGGACACAGATACG. This encodes CASSDAGTGDTDT. The whole CDR3 reads CASSDAGTGDTDTQYF.